This entry lists 22 T cell receptor beta chains sequenced from one sample in a study of beta chain features in type 1 diabetes. Study-wide points: Shorter TCRB CDR3s, moderately but significantly so, were found in Type 1 diabetes patients in all four CD4+ subsets.

What was sequenced were expressed TCRB transcripts, since all of the isolated RNA had been reverse transcribed. The data were produced by immunoSEQ multiplex PCR, yet TCRdb's version contains in-frame clones alone and is incomplete. The repertoire holds more than 100,000 clones, with roughly 10% as singletons. Their specific antigens are unknown. The specimen sequenced was central memory CD4+ T cells from blood. The receptor source for this set is a man younger than 45 with type 1 diabetes.

This sequence joins TRBV9 and TRBJ2-5; 7 nucleotides align to TRBD2. With 4 bases clipped from V and 4 bases from J, the junction kept 13 bases outside the gene matches. CDR1 and CDR2 (germline): SGDLS, YYNGEE. The CDR3 runs to 16 residues. CDR3 in amino acids: CASSPSGGNKGETQYF. CDR3 nucleotide sequence: TGTGCCAGCAGCCCCTCCGGGGGGAACAAGGGAGAGACCCAGTACTTC.

This clone was counted between two and nine times. The gene calls are TRBV30 and TRBJ2-4; 8 bases match TRBD2. The CDR3 loop spans 13 amino acids. Germline CDR1 reads GTSNPN; CDR2 reads SVGIG (reference sequence). Trimming at V came to 4 bases and at J to 5 bases, leaving 4 bases not matched to a gene. DNA of the CDR3: TGTGCCTGGAATAGCGGGGCGGAAAACATTCAGTACTTC. The encoded protein is CAWNSGAENIQYF.

A word on this clone: Other DNA sequences in the sample encode the same CDR3. The rearrangement joins TRBV29-1 to TRBJ1-5, with a possible D match to TRBD1 (6 bases). The CDR3 contains 14 residues. Germline V gene lookup returns CDR1 SQVTM and CDR2 ANQGSEA. Trimming took 6 bases from V and 0 from J, leaving 12 bases between them. CDR3 sequence reads: CSVAQGNSNQPQHF. DNA of the CDR3: TGCAGCGTCGCTCAGGGGAATAGCAATCAGCCCCAGCATTTT.

This clone was seen only a few times. J is TRBJ1-6 and V is TRBV7-2, with D uncertain. V lost 3 bases to trimming and J lost 6 bases, with 9 bases between them. The CDR3 consists of 14 residues. Germline V CDR1 and CDR2: SGHTA, FQGNSA. The CDR3, as DNA: TGTGCCAGCAGCTTGTGGCCAACTAATTCACCCCTCCACTTT. Translation: CASSLWPTNSPLHF.

This clone was recorded a few times. The chain recombines TRBV7-2 with TRBJ2-7, with D perhaps TRBD1 (6 bases). There are 14 residues in the CDR3. The germline V and J ends were trimmed by 5 bases and 1 base, with 12 bases remaining between them. In germline, CDR1 is SGHTA, CDR2 FQGNSA. The CDR3 region is CASSPVTGSYEQYF. The CDR3 DNA sequence: TGTGCCAGCAGCCCGGTGACAGGTTCCTACGAGCAGTACTTC.

This clone appeared a few times. The genes are TRBV28 and TRBJ2-1; D perhaps matches TRBD2 (6 bases). V gave up 7 bases and J gave up 5 bases, with 15 bases separating them. The CDR3 is made up of 14 amino acids. The germline gives CDR1 MDHEN, CDR2 SYDVKM. CDR3 coding DNA: TGTGCCAGCAACCGCAGGGACTGGAACAATGAGCAGTTCTTC. It yields the protein CASNRRDWNNEQFF.

V usage is TRBV28 and J usage is TRBJ2-7, with D maybe TRBD2 (6 bases). Between the trimmed V and J ends, which lost 5 bases and 6 bases, there was a span of 17 bases. The CDR3 sequence is 14 residues long. The germline gives CDR1 MDHEN, CDR2 SYDVKM. CDR3 nucleotides: TGTGCCAGCAGTCAACCGGGACTGAGACTCGAGCAGTACTTC. Its translation: CASSQPGLRLEQYF.

This chain joins TRBV5-4 and TRBJ2-3; 9 positions match TRBD2. This CDR3 region has 14 residues. Germline V CDR1 and CDR2: SGHNT, YYREEE (reference sequence). V dropped 3 bases and J dropped 8; count of bases not matched to a gene: 7. The DNA for the CDR3 is TGTGCCAGCAGCTCGGGACTAGCCGCCGGTACGCAGTATTTT. Its translation: CASSSGLAAGTQYF.

This clone was seen only a few times. The chain recombines TRBV6-1 with TRBJ2-7; D is perhaps TRBD1 (5 bases). Germline-derived CDR1 and CDR2 are MNHNS and SASEGT. CDR3 length equals 15 residues. V was shortened by 1 base and J by 7 bases, with 17 bases between the two germline ends. The CDR3 loop reads CASSEVQGRWREQYF. The CDR3 nucleotides are TGTGCCAGCAGTGAAGTGCAGGGCCGTTGGAGAGAGCAGTACTTC.

The chain uses TRBV19 and TRBJ1-2; no firm D call. CDR1 LNHDA and CDR2 SQIVND come from the germline V gene (reference sequence). With 0 bases removed from V and 5 bases from J, the gap between germline ends came to 4 bases. The CDR3 contains 12 residues. The CDR3, as DNA: TGTGCCAGTAGTATAGAAGAGTATGGCTACACCTTC. Translated: CASSIEEYGYTF.

V and J are TRBV6-6 and TRBJ1-2; 8 bases agree with TRBD1. Germline V gene sequence: CDR1 MNHNY, CDR2 SVGAGI (reference sequence). The ends lost 4 bases at V and 0 bases at J; junction bases unmatched: 1. This CDR3 region has 14 residues. The CDR3 region is CASSSQGANYGYTF. The CDR3 nucleotides are TGTGCCAGCAGTTCACAGGGGGCTAACTATGGCTACACCTTC.

This clone appeared a few times. The chain employs TRBV7-2 and TRBJ2-7; 10 positions agree with TRBD2. V was clipped by 4 bases and J by 3 bases; unmatched bases: 0. Germline-derived CDR1 and CDR2 are SGHTA and FQGNSA. The CDR3 spans 13 residues. The CDR3: CASSSSGGYEQYF. In DNA form, the CDR3 reads TGTGCCAGCAGCTCTAGCGGGGGCTACGAGCAGTACTTC.

This clone turned up a few times. The CDR3: CATSRDWEDSFGGYTF. CDR3 bases: TGTGCCACCAGCAGAGATTGGGAAGACAGTTTCGGCGGCTACACCTTC. V gene TRBV15 combines with J gene TRBJ1-2, with a tentative D call TRBD1 (5 bases). V was cut by 0 bases and J by 8 bases, with 19 bases left in between. Per the germline V gene, CDR1 is LNHNV and CDR2 is YYDKDF (reference sequence). The CDR3 covers 16 residues.

The J gene is TRBJ1-6, the V gene TRBV10-3; the D is unclear. This CDR3 is 15 amino acids long. The V and J ends lost 6 bases and 8 bases respectively, with 17 bases between them. Germline assignment: CDR1 ENHRY and CDR2 SYGVKD. CDR3 sequence reads: CAISRDSPRDSPLHF. The CDR3 nucleotides read TGTGCCATCAGCCGAGACTCTCCTCGGGATTCACCCCTCCACTTT.

This clone was counted between two and nine times. This sequence joins TRBV7-6 and TRBJ2-2; D ambiguous. CDR1 SGHVS and CDR2 FNYEAQ come from the germline V gene. This CDR3 is built from 14 residues. Trimming cost V 5 bases and J 4 bases, with 11 bases left between them. The CDR3: CASSAPTSTGELFF. The CDR3, as DNA: TGTGCCAGCAGCGCCCCGACTTCCACCGGGGAGCTGTTTTTT.

The V and J genes are TRBV25-1 and TRBJ2-3, with D unresolved. Germline assignment: CDR1 MGHDK and CDR2 SYGVNS. Trimming removed 4 bases from V and 2 bases from J, with 13 bases in between. The CDR3 contains 15 residues. The CDR3 sequence is CASSARPVATDTQYF. CDR3 coding DNA: TGTGCCAGCAGTGCCCGTCCAGTAGCCACAGATACGCAGTATTTT.

This clone has only a few counts. The chain combines TRBV2 with TRBJ1-2; D gene uncertain. The CDR3 runs to 14 residues. Germline assignment: CDR1 SNHLY and CDR2 FYNNEI. The V end was cut by 3 bases, the J end by 4 bases, with 12 bases between. CDR3 DNA sequence: TGTGCCAGCAGTGAGCCGCGCGCGGCCTATGGCTACACCTTC. Its translation is CASSEPRAAYGYTF. The full variable domain, its missing parts supplied by reference TRBV2 and TRBJ1-2, is EPEVTQTPSHQVTQMGQEVILRCVPISNHLYFYWYRQILGQKVEFLVSFYNNEISEKSEIFDDQFSVERPDGSNFTLKIRSTKLEDSAMYFCASSEPRAAYGYTFGSGTRLTVV.

The chain combines TRBV28 with TRBJ1-2; TRBD1 might be the D (5 bases). Germline-derived CDR1 and CDR2 are MDHEN and SYDVKM. The CDR3 totals 12 residues. V was clipped by 5 bases and J by 8 bases, with 12 bases between them. The CDR3 bases are TGTGCCAGCAGTGTGCAGGGAAAAGGCTACACCTTC. Translated, it gives CASSVQGKGYTF.

This clone was counted only a few times. The chain employs TRBV7-9 and TRBJ1-2; D ambiguous. Per germline, CDR1 SEHNR and CDR2 FQNEAQ (reference sequence). Trimming removed 7 bases at V and 8 bases at J, with 20 bases between. The CDR3 is 14 amino acids. The CDR3: CASTGIERSHGYTF. The CDR3 nucleotides are TGTGCCAGCACCGGAATAGAGAGGTCGCACGGCTACACCTTC.

V is TRBV16 and J is TRBJ1-2; D not certain. There are 13 residues in the CDR3. The V and J ends lost 0 bases and 6 bases respectively, with 8 bases between them. Germline CDR1 is KGHSY and CDR2 is FQNENV. The DNA for the CDR3 is TGTGCCAGCAGCCAATCCACAGCTCATGGCTACACCTTC. Protein product: CASSQSTAHGYTF.

CDR3 nucleotide sequence: TGTGCCAGTAGTATGTGGGACAAGGATGAGCAGTTCTTC. This sequence encodes CASSMWDKDEQFF. This rearrangement joins TRBV19 to TRBJ2-1, with a possible D match to TRBD1 (6 bases). Per the germline V gene, CDR1 is LNHDA and CDR2 is SQIVND (reference sequence). Trimming took off 3 bases at V and 8 bases at J, with 11 bases between the two ends. This CDR3 has 13 residues.

The rearrangement links TRBV28 to TRBJ1-5; D is unclear. The V end lost 6 bases, the J end lost 4 bases, and 13 bases lay between the germline ends. The CDR3 is made up of 14 amino acids. Germline V gene data show CDR1 as MDHEN and CDR2 as SYDVKM. The CDR3 sequence is CASRKGGGNQPQHF. The DNA for the CDR3 is TGTGCCAGCAGGAAAGGAGGTGGAAATCAGCCCCAGCATTTT.